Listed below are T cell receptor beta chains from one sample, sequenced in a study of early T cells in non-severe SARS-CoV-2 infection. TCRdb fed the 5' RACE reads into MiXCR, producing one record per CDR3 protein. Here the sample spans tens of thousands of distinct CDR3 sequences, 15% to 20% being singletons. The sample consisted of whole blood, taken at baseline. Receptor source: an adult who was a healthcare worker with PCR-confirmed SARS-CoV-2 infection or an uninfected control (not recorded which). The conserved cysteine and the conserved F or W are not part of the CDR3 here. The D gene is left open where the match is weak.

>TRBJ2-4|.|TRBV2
ASSAYIQY
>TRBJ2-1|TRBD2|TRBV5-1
ASSPGLAVYNEQF
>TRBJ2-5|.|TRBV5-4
ASSLGLRETQY
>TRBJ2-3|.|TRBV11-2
ASSQQGDTQY
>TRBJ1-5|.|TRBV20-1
SASISPDSNQPQH
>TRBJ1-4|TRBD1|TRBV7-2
ASSQIRQGLNEKLF
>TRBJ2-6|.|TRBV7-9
ASSLSPSGANVLT
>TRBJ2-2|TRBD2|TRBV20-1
SARALAANTGELF
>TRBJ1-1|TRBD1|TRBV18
ASSLDTGGDTEAF
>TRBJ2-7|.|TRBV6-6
ASRPDSTDEQY
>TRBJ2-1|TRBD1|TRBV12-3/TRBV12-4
ASSSGQGASNEQF
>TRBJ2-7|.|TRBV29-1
SVKDSYEQY
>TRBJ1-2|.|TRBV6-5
ASGRARTYGYT
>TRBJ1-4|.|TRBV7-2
ASSLASREKLF
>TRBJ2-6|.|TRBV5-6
ASSPGSGANVLT
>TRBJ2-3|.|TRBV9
ASSVGLAGLRTDTQY
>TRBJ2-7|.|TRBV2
ASNRDLAEQY
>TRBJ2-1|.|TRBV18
ASSPQVYNEQF
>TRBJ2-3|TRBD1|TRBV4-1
ASSHHGTGSTDTQY
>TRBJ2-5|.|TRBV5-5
ASSLVPGQGQETQY
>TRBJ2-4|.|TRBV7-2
ASSLGQRKNIQY
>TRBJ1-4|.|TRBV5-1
ASSELSTNEKLF
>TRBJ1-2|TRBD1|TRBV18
ASSVGTGIYGYT
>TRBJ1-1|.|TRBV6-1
AGADRVNMNTEAF
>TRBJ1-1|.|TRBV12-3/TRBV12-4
ASTPVTVDNTEAF
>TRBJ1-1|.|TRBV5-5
ASSPTSMNTEAF
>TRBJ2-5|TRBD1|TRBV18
ASSPGQGMETQY
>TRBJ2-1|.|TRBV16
ASSQQALAGNEQF
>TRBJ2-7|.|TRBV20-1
SASGITYEQY
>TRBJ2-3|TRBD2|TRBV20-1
SAVPGTTSTDTQY
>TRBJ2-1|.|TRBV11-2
ASSLTRNEQF
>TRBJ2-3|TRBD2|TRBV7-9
ASSQTSGRTDTQY
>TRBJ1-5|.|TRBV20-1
SASFSNQPQH
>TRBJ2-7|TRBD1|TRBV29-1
SVWDSANYEQY
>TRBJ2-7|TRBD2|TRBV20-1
SARSAGGPSEQY
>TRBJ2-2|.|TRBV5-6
ASSRSMYTGELF
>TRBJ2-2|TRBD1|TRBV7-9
ASSFTGTGDTGELF
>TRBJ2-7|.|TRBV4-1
ASSRFSSYEQY
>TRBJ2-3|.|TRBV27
ASSLGWGLTDTQY
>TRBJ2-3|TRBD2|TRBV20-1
SADRLAGDTDTQY
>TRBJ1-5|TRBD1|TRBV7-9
ASSSTGGSQPQH
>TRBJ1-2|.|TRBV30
AWSVHGVYYGYT
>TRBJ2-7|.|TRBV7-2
ASSLNRAYEQY
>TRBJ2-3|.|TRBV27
ASSTGGTDTQY
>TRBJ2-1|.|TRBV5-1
ASSLDGGAYNEQF
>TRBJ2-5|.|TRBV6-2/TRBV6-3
ASSYPEGREETQY
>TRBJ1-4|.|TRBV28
ATWRVGAEKLF
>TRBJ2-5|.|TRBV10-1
ASSESAGVETQY